The 13 T cell receptor beta chains given below trace back to one sample, sequenced in a study of T cell changes during pregnancy in multiple sclerosis. Generated by immunoSEQ multiplex PCR, the TCRdb table keeps only in-frame clones and is missing some. The sample shows tens of thousands of clones, around 90% of them seen only once. This material consisted of CD4+ T cells from peripheral blood mononuclear cells, taken in the third trimester of pregnancy. These receptors came from a female donor with multiple sclerosis, enrolled in a pregnancy study.

The chain combines TRBV23-1 with TRBJ1-2, with 7 nucleotides matching TRBD1. TRBV23-1 is flagged as an ORF with uncertain function. This CDR3 contains 13 residues. Trimming at V came to 7 bases and at J to 2 bases, leaving 4 bases not matched to a gene. CDR3 amino acids: CASTLGQNYGYTF. CDR3 in DNA: TGCGCCAGCACCTTGGGACAGAACTATGGCTACACCTTC.

This rearrangement joins TRBV19 to TRBJ2-3, with 9 bases lining up with TRBD2. The CDR3 contains 15 residues. CDR1 is LNHDA, CDR2 SQIVND, per germline (reference sequence). V lost 7 bases, J lost 0 bases, and 5 bases stayed unmatched. The CDR3 reads CASKNSGGSTDTQYF. The CDR3 DNA reads as TGTGCCAGTAAGAATAGCGGGGGTAGCACAGATACGCAGTATTTT. Drawing the rest from reference TRBV19 and TRBJ2-3, the complete variable domain is DGGITQSPKYLFRKEGQNVTLSCEQNLNHDAMYWYRQDPGQGLRLIYYSQIVNDFQKGDIAEGYSVSREKKESFPLTVTSAQKNPTAFYLCASKNSGGSTDTQYFGPGTRLTVL.

This clone was observed a single time. The chain is built from TRBV11-3 and TRBJ2-2; 8 nucleotides agree with TRBD1. Germline values: CDR1 SGHNT, CDR2 YENEEA. V gave up 1 base and J gave up 6 bases; unmatched junction bases: 1. This CDR3 is built from 14 residues. The CDR3 nucleotides are TGTGCCAGCAGCTTAGGGGGACAGGCCGGGGAGCTGTTTTTT. This translates into CASSLGGQAGELFF.

The chain joins TRBV5-1 to TRBJ2-2, with D unresolved. V was cut by 5 bases and J by 7 bases, with 12 bases left in between. Germline V gene sequence: CDR1 SGHRS, CDR2 YFSETQ. The CDR3 covers 13 residues. As DNA, the CDR3 is TGCGCCAGCAGAACGGCGGTCGGCGGGGAGCTGTTTTTT. This encodes CASRTAVGGELFF.

The rearrangement uses TRBV7-2 and TRBJ2-1; 7 bases align to TRBD2. The CDR3 runs to 16 residues. The V segment lost 4 bases and the J segment 2 bases; nucleotides outside the gene matches: 8. The V gene's germline CDR1 is SGHTA and CDR2 FQGNSA. The CDR3 region is CASSYRLRETYNEQFF. The DNA for the CDR3 is TGTGCCAGCAGCTACCGTCTGCGGGAGACCTACAATGAGCAGTTCTTC.

CDR3 nucleotides: TGTGCCAGCAGCTTACTAGCGAACGCTCCGTGGGAGCAGTTCTTC. This gives the protein CASSLLANAPWEQFF. The genes are TRBV7-2 and TRBJ2-1; D perhaps matches TRBD2 (6 bases). CDR1 SGHTA and CDR2 FQGNSA come from the germline V gene. The V end lost 2 bases, the J end lost 10 bases, and 18 bases lay between the germline ends. CDR3 length equals 15 residues.

This chain joins TRBV14 and TRBJ2-7; D gene ambiguous. V was shortened by 1 base and J by 1 base, with 5 bases between the two germline ends. This CDR3 is 13 amino acids long. Germline lookup yields CDR1 SGHDN and CDR2 FVKESK. CDR3 DNA sequence: TGTGCCAGCAGCCAAGTGAGGTCCTACGAGCAGTACTTC. It yields the protein CASSQVRSYEQYF.

The J gene is TRBJ2-1, the V gene TRBV10-3, with D possibly matching TRBD1 (6 bases). Trimming cost V 0 bases and J 1 base, with 13 bases left between them. Germline V CDR1 and CDR2: ENHRY, SYGVKD. The CDR3 is 17 residues long. Written as DNA, the CDR3 is TGTGCCATCAGTGAGTCAGGTACAGGGCTGTCCTACAATGAGCAGTTCTTC. It specifies CAISESGTGLSYNEQFF.

A single count supports this clone. The gene calls are TRBV18 and TRBJ2-1, with 7 bases identical to TRBD1. The CDR3 totals 15 residues. The V gene's germline CDR1 is KGHSH and CDR2 LQKENI. V dropped 4 bases and J dropped 4; count of bases not matched to a gene: 7. The CDR3 sequence: CASSREQGTYNEQFF. The CDR3, as DNA: TGTGCCAGCTCACGGGAACAGGGGACGTACAATGAGCAGTTCTTC.

The chain joins TRBV6-5 to TRBJ2-3, with D tentatively TRBD2 (6 bases). CDR1 MNHEY and CDR2 SVGAGI come from the germline V gene. V gave up 6 bases and J gave up 5 bases, with 15 bases separating them. The CDR3 totals 14 residues. The CDR3 region is CASSPTSMGDTQYF. The DNA of the CDR3 is TGTGCCAGCAGCCCGACTAGTATGGGAGATACGCAGTATTTT.

The chain uses TRBV4-2 and TRBJ2-2; weak D call: TRBD1 (5 bases). Trimming took off 4 bases at V and 1 base at J, with 19 bases between the two ends. The CDR3 length is 18 residues. Germline CDR1 LGHNA, CDR2 YNFKEQ. The DNA for the CDR3 is TGTGCCAGCAGCCCCGAGCAAAGGGGTTGGGGGAACACCGGGGAGCTGTTTTTT. Protein sequence: CASSPEQRGWGNTGELFF.

In its sample, this clone was seen a few times. V is TRBV29-1 and J is TRBJ1-1, with a weak D call TRBD1 (6 bases). CDR1 and CDR2 from the germline V gene are SQVTM and ANQGSEA. There are 11 residues in the CDR3. Trimming removed 5 bases at V and 11 bases at J, with 15 bases between. The CDR3 bases are TGCAGCGTTCCCGCTGGGACATCTGCTTTCTTT. Protein product: CSVPAGTSAFF.

The chain carries TRBV18 and TRBJ2-2; 9 nucleotides align to TRBD2. V was pared by 1 base and J by 2 bases, with 5 bases of the junction left unmatched. Germline assignment: CDR1 KGHSH and CDR2 LQKENI. The CDR3 totals 17 residues. This CDR3 is CASSPQSSGGNTGELFF. In DNA form, the CDR3 reads TGTGCCAGCTCACCACAGAGTAGCGGGGGTAACACCGGGGAGCTGTTTTTT.